This T cell receptor (beta chain) stems from a study of technical replicates of blood from several donors. This CDR3 is built from 13 residues. The trim removed 5 bases at V and 8 bases at J, leaving 6 bases unmatched. The germline V gene has CDR1 SQVTM and CDR2 ANQGSEA. This clone has a single count. Using immunoSEQ multiplex PCR, the repertoire was profiled, and TCRdb retains in-frame clones only, with some absent. The sample yields tens of thousands of clones, about 92% seen once. V and J are TRBV29-1 and TRBJ2-5; TRBD2 aligns across 12 bases. This sequence was found in a human donor in good health. The source material was T cells isolated from PBMCs. For the CDR3, the DNA is TGCAGCGTTAGGCTAGCGGGAGGGCACACCCAGTACTTC. It specifies CSVRLAGGHTQYF. Variable domain in full (rest from reference TRBV29-1 and TRBJ2-5): SAVISQKPSRDICQRGTSLTIQCQVDSQVTMMFWYRQQPGQSLTLIATANQGSEATYESGFVIDKFPISRPNLTFSTLTVSNMSPEDSSIYLCSVRLAGGHTQYFGPGTRLLVL.